One sample yielded the 11 T cell receptor beta chains listed below, sequenced in a study of T-cell memory formation after mild COVID-19. TCRdb fed the 5' RACE reads into MiXCR, producing one record per CDR3 protein. The sample yields roughly 300,000 distinct CDR3 sequences, under 8.5% seen once. The sequencing sample was made of PBMCs or a T cell subset sorted from them (not recorded which). These receptors came from a man aged 18 to 35 who had mild COVID-19 (a few samples of this study predate the infection). Cell type and time point are not known.

V usage is TRBV6-1 and J usage is TRBJ2-5; 7 bases fit TRBD1. The V gene end was trimmed by 0 bases and the J gene end by 2 bases; junction bases not matched to a gene: 6. Germline loops: CDR1 MNHNS, CDR2 SASEGT. The CDR3 extends over 16 amino acids. The CDR3 sequence is CASSEAPQGPQETQYF. The CDR3 DNA is TGTGCCAGCAGTGAAGCCCCACAGGGGCCTCAAGAGACCCAGTACTTC.

The genes are TRBV7-8 and TRBJ2-7; TRBD2 agrees at 9 bases. This CDR3 comprises 15 residues. The trim removed 3 bases at V and 4 bases at J, leaving 7 bases unmatched. Germline V gene sequence: CDR1 SGHVS, CDR2 FQNEAQ. The CDR3 coding sequence is TGTGCCAGCAGCTTTTCGGCGGGGGGGCATTACGAGCAGTACTTC. It specifies CASSFSAGGHYEQYF.

The table lists this clonotype with a few counts. The chain employs TRBV11-2 and TRBJ2-1; 9 nucleotides match TRBD2. This CDR3 is built from 21 residues. The V segment lost 1 base and the J segment 0 bases; nucleotides outside the gene matches: 16. From germline, CDR1 is SGHAT and CDR2 FQNNGV. The CDR3 coding sequence is TGTGCCAGCAGCTTAGGAGGCCGTCTAGCGGGGACCAAGGGCTCCTACAATGAGCAGTTCTTC. It is translated as CASSLGGRLAGTKGSYNEQFF.

The V gene is TRBV7-6, the J gene TRBJ2-4; D might be TRBD2 (5 bases). Germline V gene sequence: CDR1 SGHVS, CDR2 FNYEAQ. The CDR3 sequence is 14 residues long. The germline V and J ends were trimmed by 6 bases and 9 bases, with 18 bases remaining between them. DNA for the CDR3: TGTGCCAGCAGTCTTTCAGAGGGTTTGGGCATTCAGTACTTC. Its translation: CASSLSEGLGIQYF.

This clonotype was recorded a few times. The CDR3 loop reads CASSLVAGNFYEQYF. For the CDR3, the DNA is TGCGCCAGCAGCTTGGTGGCGGGGAACTTTTACGAGCAGTACTTC. This chain links TRBV5-1 with TRBJ2-7; possibly TRBD2 for D (6 bases). CDR3 length: 15 residues. V was trimmed by 0 bases and J by 4 bases, leaving 14 bases between them. The germline gives CDR1 SGHRS, CDR2 YFSETQ.

There are many counts of this clonotype. The genes are TRBV28 and TRBJ2-3; 10 bases align to TRBD2. The CDR3 sequence is 16 residues long. V trimming: 4 bases; J trimming: 3 bases; junction bases outside the gene matches: 7. Germline-derived CDR1 and CDR2 are MDHEN and SYDVKM. The CDR3 DNA reads TGTGCCAGCAGTTCAAGCGGGGGGGCCGGAACAGATACGCAGTATTTT. It codes for CASSSSGGAGTDTQYF.

The DNA for the CDR3 is TGTGCTAGCAGCTTAGCACGACAGGGACCCCCCTACGAGCAGTACGTC. Translated: CASSLARQGPPYEQYV. J is TRBJ2-7 and V is TRBV7-7; 7 nucleotides match TRBD1. This CDR3 contains 16 residues. CDR1 and CDR2 from the germline V gene are SSHAT and FNYEAQ (reference sequence).

The rearrangement links TRBV5-1 to TRBJ1-1; possible D gene TRBD1, 5 bases. Germline-derived CDR1 and CDR2 are SGHRS and YFSETQ. This CDR3 contains 14 residues. With 0 bases removed from V and 7 bases from J, the gap between germline ends came to 13 bases. In DNA, the CDR3 is TGCGCCAGCAGCTTGGGGGGGGGAATACTTGAAGCTTTCTTT. The encoded protein is CASSLGGGILEAFF.

This chain joins TRBV12-3 or TRBV12-4 and TRBJ2-5; D possibly corresponds to TRBD2 (5 bases). V dropped 5 bases and J dropped 5 bases, with 9 bases sitting between them. This CDR3 has 12 amino acids. Here the CDR3 reads CASSHSVETQYF. As DNA, the CDR3 is TGTGCCAGCAGTCATAGCGTGGAGACCCAGTACTTC.

V is TRBV7-9 and J is TRBJ2-2; D might be TRBD1 or TRBD2, each matching 5 bases. V was clipped by 2 bases and J by 6 bases, with 10 bases between them. The CDR3 has 14 residues. CDR1 is SEHNR and CDR2 is FQNEAQ in the germline V gene (reference sequence). Here the CDR3 DNA reads TGTGCCAGCAGCTTATTGGGGGATGCCGGGGAGCTGTTTTTT. It is translated as CASSLLGDAGELFF.

There are a few counts of this clonotype. The gene calls are TRBV2 and TRBJ2-3, with a possible D match to TRBD2 (6 bases). Trimming removed 11 bases at V and 6 bases at J, with 30 bases between. This CDR3 comprises 17 residues. Germline CDR1 reads SNHLY; CDR2 reads FYNNEI. CDR3: CALRDLGGILSADTQYF. The DNA for the CDR3 is TGTGCCTTAAGGGACTTGGGGGGTATCTTGTCTGCGGATACGCAGTATTTT.